What follows are 24 T cell receptor beta chains derived from one specimen sequenced in a study of T cell responses to AZD1222 COVID-19 vaccine. Method: immunoSEQ multiplex PCR; TCRdb's copy keeps in-frame clones and lacks some. The table has 90,000 to 140,000 clones, over 80% seen once. Sequencing was performed on peripheral blood, taken on day 0 of AZD1222 vaccination. These receptors were taken from an adult in good health.

This clone has more than one count but fewer than ten. This chain connects TRBV27 to TRBJ1-2; 8 positions agree with TRBD1. The CDR3 runs to 13 residues. V trimming: 3 bases; J trimming: 7 bases; junction bases outside the gene matches: 4. Per germline, CDR1 MNHEY and CDR2 SMNVEV (reference sequence). CDR3: CASSFPGGPGYTF. The CDR3 DNA is TGTGCCAGCAGTTTTCCAGGGGGCCCTGGCTACACCTTC.

The chain carries TRBV4-2 and TRBJ2-3; D is undetermined. Germline loops: CDR1 LGHNA, CDR2 YNFKEQ. The V end lost 0 bases, the J end lost 5 bases, and 3 bases lay between the germline ends. This CDR3 is 12 amino acids long. CDR3 DNA sequence: TGTGCCAGCAGCCAAGATCAAGATACGCAGTATTTT. This encodes CASSQDQDTQYF.

This rearrangement joins TRBV7-2 to TRBJ1-2; weak D call: TRBD1 (6 bases). The CDR3 totals 11 residues. Between the trimmed V and J ends, which lost 6 bases and 8 bases, there was a span of 10 bases. CDR1 SGHTA and CDR2 FQGNSA come from the germline V gene. The CDR3 loop is CASRQGQGYTF. CDR3 in DNA: TGTGCCAGCAGACAGGGTCAAGGCTACACCTTC.

V usage is TRBV7-2 and J usage is TRBJ2-1; 8 bases map to TRBD2. V trimming: 3 bases; J trimming: 7 bases; junction bases outside the gene matches: 8. CDR1 is SGHTA, CDR2 FQGNSA, per germline. CDR3 size: 15 residues. Here the CDR3 reads CASSFSGARSNEQFF. CDR3 coding DNA: TGTGCCAGCAGCTTTAGCGGGGCCCGGTCGAATGAGCAGTTCTTC.

This clone came up a few times. V usage is TRBV7-2 and J usage is TRBJ1-6; a possible D gene is TRBD1 (6 bases). Looked up from germline, CDR1 is SGHTA and CDR2 is FQGNSA. V was shortened by 4 bases and J by 5 bases, with 15 bases between the two germline ends. The CDR3 contains 16 residues. The CDR3 nucleotides are TGTGCCAGCAGCTCCCCGGACAGTCATCATAATTCACCCCTCCACTTT. Protein: CASSSPDSHHNSPLHF.

The chain joins TRBV2 to TRBJ1-1, with a possible D match to TRBD1 (5 bases). The V end lost 6 bases, the J end lost 4 bases, and 9 bases lay between the germline ends. The CDR3 spans 12 residues. From germline, CDR1 is SNHLY and CDR2 FYNNEI. The CDR3 DNA reads TGTGCCAGCAGGGGGGATAGCACTGAAGCTTTCTTT. It translates to CASRGDSTEAFF.

This chain connects TRBV5-5 to TRBJ1-2, with D possibly matching TRBD1 (5 bases). Trimming pared 2 bases from V and 12 bases from J, leaving 17 bases between. Germline values: CDR1 SGHKS, CDR2 YYEKEE (reference sequence). The CDR3 runs to 13 residues. The CDR3 DNA reads TGTGCCAGCAGCTTCCCCGGGACGCTTCGGGACACCTTC. Protein: CASSFPGTLRDTF.

In this sample, this clone turned up a few times. The V and J genes are TRBV7-3 and TRBJ2-1; D uncertain. The CDR3 has 15 residues. The germline V gene encodes CDR1 SGHTA and CDR2 FQGTGA. Trimming removed 6 bases from V and 0 bases from J, with 12 bases in between. CDR3 sequence: CASSPGLSSYNEQFF. In DNA form, the CDR3 reads TGTGCCAGCAGTCCCGGGCTCAGCTCCTACAATGAGCAGTTCTTC.

This chain uses TRBV2 with TRBJ2-7; no reliable D call. The CDR3 consists of 11 residues. CDR1 and CDR2 (germline): SNHLY, FYNNEI. Trimming stripped 5 bases from V and 3 bases from J, with 5 bases between. CDR3 in amino acids: CASSLYYEQYF. DNA for the CDR3: TGTGCCAGCAGTCTATACTACGAGCAGTACTTC.

This rearrangement joins TRBV27 to TRBJ1-2, with D possibly TRBD1 on 5 matching bases. This CDR3 has 15 amino acids. Germline CDR1 and CDR2: MNHEY and SMNVEV (reference sequence). V lost 1 base and J lost 3, with 12 bases in between. CDR3 region: CASSLLAGADYGYTF. CDR3 nucleotide sequence: TGTGCCAGCAGTTTATTGGCCGGGGCCGACTATGGCTACACCTTC.

The genes are TRBV27 and TRBJ1-5; perhaps TRBD1 as D (5 bases). The CDR3 contains 13 residues. Germline lookup yields CDR1 MNHEY and CDR2 SMNVEV (reference sequence). Trimming pared 5 bases from V and 4 bases from J, leaving 9 bases between. The CDR3 spells CASSTGTNQPQHF. DNA of the CDR3: TGTGCCAGCAGTACAGGAACTAATCAGCCCCAGCATTTT.

This chain joins TRBV5-1 and TRBJ2-7, with 11 bases identical to TRBD2. V lost 4 bases and J lost 2; bases outside the gene matches: 5. The CDR3 runs to 15 residues. Germline CDR1 is SGHRS and CDR2 is YFSETQ. CDR3: CASSAGTSGPYEQYF. CDR3 bases: TGCGCCAGCAGCGCGGGGACTAGCGGCCCCTACGAGCAGTACTTC.

V usage is TRBV19 and J usage is TRBJ2-7; 9 nucleotides line up with TRBD1. V lost 3 bases, J lost 12 bases, and 15 bases stayed unmatched. CDR3 length: 15 amino acids. The V gene's germline CDR1 is LNHDA and CDR2 SQIVND (reference sequence). The CDR3 region is CASSMGYLQGAKWYF. DNA of the CDR3: TGTGCCAGTAGTATGGGCTACCTACAGGGGGCAAAGTGGTACTTC. Full variable domain (outside the CDR3, taken from reference TRBV19 and TRBJ2-7): DGGITQSPKYLFRKEGQNVTLSCEQNLNHDAMYWYRQDPGQGLRLIYYSQIVNDFQKGDIAEGYSVSREKKESFPLTVTSAQKNPTAFYLCASSMGYLQGAKWYFGPGTRLTVT.

This chain connects TRBV13 to TRBJ2-7; 8 bases match TRBD1. This CDR3 is built from 17 residues. Trimming took 5 bases from V and 0 from J; bases not matched to a gene: 12. Germline loops: CDR1 PRHDT, CDR2 FYEKMQ (reference sequence). The DNA of the CDR3 is TGTGCCAGCAGCATCACTCCAGGGGGCTCTAGCTCCTACGAGCAGTACTTC. Protein: CASSITPGGSSSYEQYF.

CDR3 sequence (DNA): TGTGCCAGCAGCCCAAGGGGAGAGCGGGGGAACAATGAGCAGTTCTTC. Translating it yields CASSPRGERGNNEQFF. The V and J genes are TRBV7-8 and TRBJ2-1; 8 bases align to TRBD2. CDR1 is SGHVS, CDR2 FQNEAQ, per germline. The V and J ends lost 5 bases and 5 bases, in that order; junction bases with no gene match: 11. The CDR3 loop spans 16 amino acids.

The chain employs TRBV4-2 and TRBJ2-3; D not resolved. The CDR3 loop spans 14 amino acids. The V end lost 0 bases, the J end lost 1 base, and 5 bases lay between the germline ends. From germline, CDR1 is LGHNA and CDR2 YNFKEQ. The CDR3 DNA sequence: TGTGCCAGCAGCCAAGATCTAGGCACAGATACGCAGTATTTT. This codes for CASSQDLGTDTQYF.

The genes are TRBV19 and TRBJ2-2; 13 bases fit TRBD2. The CDR3 runs 16 residues. V shed 10 bases and J 4 bases; nucleotides not matched to a gene: 9. Germline CDR1 is LNHDA and CDR2 is SQIVND (reference sequence). The DNA for the CDR3 is TGTGCCACCCACACCGGGACTAGCGGGGTCACCGGGGAGCTGTTTTTT. It codes for CATHTGTSGVTGELFF.

This clone was seen once. The rearrangement joins TRBV21-1 to TRBJ1-5; TRBD1, the table's D call, was not compared with the DNA. TRBV21-1 is tagged as a pseudogene. The CDR3 contains 18 residues. CDR3 loop: CASSNYFRTGHCGQPQHF. The DNA of the CDR3 is TGTGCCAGCAGCAATTATTTCCGAACGGGACACTGCGGACAGCCCCAGCATTTT.

This sequence joins TRBV2 and TRBJ1-5; the D gene is possibly TRBD1 (6 bases). Deletions cut 6 bases from V and 2 bases from J, with 14 bases between. In germline, CDR1 is SNHLY, CDR2 FYNNEI. There are 15 residues in the CDR3. CDR3 bases: TGTGCCAGCAGAGCACAGGGTAGGGGCAATCAGCCCCAGCATTTT. Encoded protein: CASRAQGRGNQPQHF.

On this clone itself: The sample holds other DNA sequences that translate to the same CDR3. V gene TRBV15 combines with J gene TRBJ2-3, with D unclear. Germline loops: CDR1 LNHNV, CDR2 YYDKDF (reference sequence). This CDR3 region has 12 residues. With 3 bases removed from V and 6 bases from J, the gap between germline ends came to 7 bases. In nucleotides, the CDR3 is TGTGCCACCAGCAGGCCCAGGGATACGCAGTATTTT. Its protein is CATSRPRDTQYF.

The chain recombines TRBV25-1 with TRBJ1-2; TRBD1 aligns across 7 bases. Looked up from germline, CDR1 is MGHDK and CDR2 is SYGVNS. This CDR3 has 12 amino acids. The V gene end was trimmed by 11 bases and the J gene end by 2 bases; junction bases not matched to a gene: 5. CDR3 in DNA: TGTGCCGTCCAACAGGGGAACTATGGCTACACCTTC. As protein: CAVQQGNYGYTF.

This chain joins TRBV11-3 and TRBJ1-5, with 8 bases fitting TRBD1. V trimming: 5 bases; J trimming: 7 bases; junction bases outside the gene matches: 7. Looked up from germline, CDR1 is SGHNT and CDR2 is YENEEA. The CDR3 extends over 14 amino acids. CDR3 region: CASSLPQGEQPQHF. The CDR3, as DNA: TGTGCCAGCAGCCTACCACAGGGGGAGCAGCCCCAGCATTTT.

In its sample, this clone was seen a few times. The CDR3 DNA reads as TGCGCCAGCAGCCCCTTAACGGGGAGGATTGAAGCTTTCTTT. The encoded protein is CASSPLTGRIEAFF. The chain links TRBV4-1 to TRBJ1-1; the D is unclear. CDR1 and CDR2 (germline): MGHRA, YSYEKL. The V and J ends lost 4 bases and 7 bases respectively, with 16 bases between them. The CDR3 contains 14 residues.

V usage is TRBV5-6 and J usage is TRBJ1-4; 7 bases match TRBD1. The CDR3 is 14 residues long. V was pared by 0 bases and J by 8 bases, with 4 bases of the junction left unmatched. Germline V gene lookup returns CDR1 SGHDT and CDR2 YYEEEE. DNA for the CDR3: TGTGCCAGCAGCTTGGACCAGGGGGACGAAAAACTGTTTTTT. Translation: CASSLDQGDEKLFF.